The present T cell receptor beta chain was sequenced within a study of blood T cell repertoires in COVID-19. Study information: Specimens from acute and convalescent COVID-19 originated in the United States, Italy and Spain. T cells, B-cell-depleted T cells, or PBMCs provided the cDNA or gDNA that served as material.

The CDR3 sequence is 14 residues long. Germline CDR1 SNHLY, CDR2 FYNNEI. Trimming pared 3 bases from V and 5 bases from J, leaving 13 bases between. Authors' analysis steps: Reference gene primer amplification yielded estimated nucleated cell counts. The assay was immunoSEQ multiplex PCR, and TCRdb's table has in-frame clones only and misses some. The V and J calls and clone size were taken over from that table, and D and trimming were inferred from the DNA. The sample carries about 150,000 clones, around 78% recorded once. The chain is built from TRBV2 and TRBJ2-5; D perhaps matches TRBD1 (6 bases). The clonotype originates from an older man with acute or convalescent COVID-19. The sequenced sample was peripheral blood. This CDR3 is CASSDSQGRETQYF. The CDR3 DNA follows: TGTGCCAGCAGTGACTCTCAGGGGCGGGAGACCCAGTACTTC.